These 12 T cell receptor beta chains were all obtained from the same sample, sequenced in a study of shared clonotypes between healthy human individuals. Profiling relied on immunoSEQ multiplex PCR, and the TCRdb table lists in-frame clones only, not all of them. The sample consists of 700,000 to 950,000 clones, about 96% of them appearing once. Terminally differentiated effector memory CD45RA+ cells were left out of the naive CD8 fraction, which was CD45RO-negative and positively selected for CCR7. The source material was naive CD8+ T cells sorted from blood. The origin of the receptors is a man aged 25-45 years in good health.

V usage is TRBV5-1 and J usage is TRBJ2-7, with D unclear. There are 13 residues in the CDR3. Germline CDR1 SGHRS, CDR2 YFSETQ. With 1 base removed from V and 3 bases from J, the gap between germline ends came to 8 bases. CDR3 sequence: CASSLSNSYEQYF. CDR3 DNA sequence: TGCGCCAGCAGCTTGAGTAACAGCTACGAGCAGTACTTC.

This CDR3 is CASSLYRGAYEQYF. Here the CDR3 DNA reads TGCGCCAGCAGCTTGTACAGGGGTGCCTACGAGCAGTACTTC. The gene calls are TRBV5-1 and TRBJ2-7, with 7 bases that match TRBD1. Trimming took 1 base from V and 2 from J; bases not matched to a gene: 3. This CDR3 region has 14 residues. Germline-derived CDR1 and CDR2 are SGHRS and YFSETQ.

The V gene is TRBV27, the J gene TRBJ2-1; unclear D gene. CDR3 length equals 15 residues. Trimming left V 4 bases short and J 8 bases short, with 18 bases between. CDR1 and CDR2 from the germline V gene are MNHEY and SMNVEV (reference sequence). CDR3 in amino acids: CASSSPRLGLDEQFF. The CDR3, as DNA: TGTGCCAGCAGTTCTCCACGGTTAGGGTTAGATGAGCAGTTCTTC.

In nucleotides, the CDR3 is TGTGCCAGCAGCTTTGTTTGGCCCTACGAGCAGTACTTC. It is translated as CASSFVWPYEQYF. The V and J genes are TRBV5-5 and TRBJ2-7, with no clear D. The length of the CDR3 is 13 residues. The V end lost 2 bases, the J end lost 2 bases, and 8 bases lay between the germline ends. In germline, CDR1 is SGHKS, CDR2 YYEKEE (reference sequence).

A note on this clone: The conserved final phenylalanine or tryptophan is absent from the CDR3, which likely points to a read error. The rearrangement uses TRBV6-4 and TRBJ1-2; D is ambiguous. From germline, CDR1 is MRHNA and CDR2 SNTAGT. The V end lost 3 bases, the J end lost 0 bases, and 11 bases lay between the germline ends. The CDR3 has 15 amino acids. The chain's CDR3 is CASSDTNRANYGYTL. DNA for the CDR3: TGTGCCAGCAGTGATACAAACAGAGCTAACTATGGCTACACCCTC.

This chain's CDR3 is CAIRDTAPPGELFF. The CDR3, as DNA: TGTGCCATCAGGGACACTGCTCCCCCCGGGGAGCTGTTTTTT. The V call is TRBV10-3, the J call TRBJ2-2; D possibly corresponds to TRBD1 (5 bases). Looked up from germline, CDR1 is ENHRY and CDR2 is SYGVKD. The V end was cut by 6 bases, the J end by 6 bases, with 14 bases between. The CDR3 has 14 residues.

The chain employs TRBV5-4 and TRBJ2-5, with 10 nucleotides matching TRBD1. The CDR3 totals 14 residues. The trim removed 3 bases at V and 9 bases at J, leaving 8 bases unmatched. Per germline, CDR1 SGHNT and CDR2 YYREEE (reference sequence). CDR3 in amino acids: CASSSKGQGGAQYF. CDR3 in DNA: TGTGCCAGCAGCTCAAAAGGACAGGGGGGGGCCCAGTACTTC. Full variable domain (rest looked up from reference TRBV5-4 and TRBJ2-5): ETGVTQSPTHLIKTRGQQVTLRCSSQSGHNTVSWYQQALGQGPQFIFQYYREEENGRGNFPPRFSGLQFPNYSSELNVNALELDDSALYLCASSSKGQGGAQYFGPGTRLLVL.

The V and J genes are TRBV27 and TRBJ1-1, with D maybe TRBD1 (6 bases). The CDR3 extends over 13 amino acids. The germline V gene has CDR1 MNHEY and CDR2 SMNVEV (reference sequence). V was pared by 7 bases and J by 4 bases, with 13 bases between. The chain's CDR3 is CASTDHRATEAFF. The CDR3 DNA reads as TGTGCCAGCACCGACCACAGGGCCACTGAAGCTTTCTTT.

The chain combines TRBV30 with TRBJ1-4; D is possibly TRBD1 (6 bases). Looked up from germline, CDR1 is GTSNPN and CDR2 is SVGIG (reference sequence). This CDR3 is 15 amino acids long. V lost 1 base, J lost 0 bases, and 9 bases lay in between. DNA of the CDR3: TGTGCCTGGAGTGGGGACATTCCAACTAATGAAAAACTGTTTTTT. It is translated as CAWSGDIPTNEKLFF. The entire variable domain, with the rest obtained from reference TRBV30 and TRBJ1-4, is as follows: SQTIHQWPATLVQPVGSPLSLECTVEGTSNPNLYWYRQAAGRGLQLLFYSVGIGQISSEVPQNLSASRPQDRQFILSSKKLLLSDSGFYLCAWSGDIPTNEKLFFGSGTQLSVL.

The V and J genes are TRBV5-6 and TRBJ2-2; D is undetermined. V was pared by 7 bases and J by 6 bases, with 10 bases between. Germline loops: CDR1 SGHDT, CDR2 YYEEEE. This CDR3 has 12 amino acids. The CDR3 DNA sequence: TGTGCCAGCGGGTACAGTGCCGGGGAGCTGTTTTTT. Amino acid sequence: CASGYSAGELFF. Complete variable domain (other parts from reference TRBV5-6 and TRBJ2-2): DAGVTQSPTHLIKTRGQQVTLRCSPKSGHDTVSWYQQALGQGPQFIFQYYEEEERQRGNFPDRFSGHQFPNYSSELNVNALLLGDSALYLCASGYSAGELFFGEGSRLTVL.

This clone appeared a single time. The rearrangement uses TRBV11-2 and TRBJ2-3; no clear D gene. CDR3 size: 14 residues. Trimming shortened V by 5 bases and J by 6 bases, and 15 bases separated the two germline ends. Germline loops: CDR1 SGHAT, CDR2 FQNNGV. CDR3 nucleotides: TGTGCCAGCAGCCCAAGTCAGGTCTGGGATACGCAGTATTTT. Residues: CASSPSQVWDTQYF.

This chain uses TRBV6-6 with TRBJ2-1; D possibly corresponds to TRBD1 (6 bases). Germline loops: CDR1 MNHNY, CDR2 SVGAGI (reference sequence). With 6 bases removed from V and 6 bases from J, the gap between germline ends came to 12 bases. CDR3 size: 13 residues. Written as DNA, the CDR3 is TGTGCCAGCAGAACAGGACAGATCAATGAGCAGTTCTTC. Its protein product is CASRTGQINEQFF.